These 3 T cell receptor beta chains originate from one sample sequenced in a study of CD8+ T cells in alopecia areata. Extracted from the samples, RNA was reverse transcribed into cDNA to serve as the sequencing template. Some clones are missing from TCRdb's copy, which holds only in-frame ones; the method was immunoSEQ multiplex PCR. The sample yields 42,000 or so clones, 80% to 95% seen once. The sample's treatment: oral pan-JAK inhibitor, 5-10 mg twice daily. The sample consisted of CD8+ T cells sorted from blood, taken at week 24, from a patient treated with tofacitinib. The origin of the receptors is a human donor with alopecia areata.

The CDR3 reads CASSQDGTGSADTQYF. The CDR3 coding sequence is TGCGCCAGCAGCCAAGACGGGACAGGGAGCGCAGATACGCAGTATTTT. This chain joins TRBV4-3 and TRBJ2-3, with 9 bases fitting TRBD1. The CDR3 is 16 residues long. V lost 0 bases, J lost 4 bases, and 5 bases stayed unmatched. Germline CDR1 reads LGHNA; CDR2 reads YSLEER.

This clone was recorded a few times. The chain joins TRBV4-2 to TRBJ2-6; the D gene is possibly TRBD1 (6 bases). Trimming removed 0 bases at V and 1 base at J, with 7 bases between. Germline CDR1 LGHNA, CDR2 YNFKEQ. CDR3 size: 16 residues. The CDR3 nucleotides are TGTGCCAGCAGCCAAGAAAGGGGGTCTGGGGCCAACGTCCTGACTTTC. As protein: CASSQERGSGANVLTF.

The gene calls are TRBV4-3 and TRBJ2-1; D gene uncertain. The germline gives CDR1 LGHNA, CDR2 YSLEER. This CDR3 is 15 amino acids long. The ends were cut back, 6 bases at V and 4 bases at J, with 16 bases in the middle. In DNA form, the CDR3 reads TGCGCCAGCAGGATGACGGAAGCGAGATACAATGAGCAGTTCTTC. Protein: CASRMTEARYNEQFF.